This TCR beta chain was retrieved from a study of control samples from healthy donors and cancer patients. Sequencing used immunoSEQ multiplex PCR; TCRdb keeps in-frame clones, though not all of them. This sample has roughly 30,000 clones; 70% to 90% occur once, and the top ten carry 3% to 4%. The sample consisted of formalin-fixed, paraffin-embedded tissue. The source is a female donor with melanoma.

The CDR3: CASSLSGNTEAFF. CDR3 coding DNA: TGTGCCAGCAGCCTCTCGGGGAACACTGAAGCTTTCTTT. V is TRBV7-9 and J is TRBJ1-1; D is unresolved. The V gene's germline CDR1 is SEHNR and CDR2 FQNEAQ (reference sequence). V lost 5 bases and J 1 base, leaving 8 bases between the germline ends. The CDR3 runs 13 residues.